The next 22 T cell receptor beta chains were all read from a single sample in a study of spatial heterogeneity in lung cancer. TCRdb reanalysed the 5' RACE reads using MiXCR and keeps one entry per CDR3 protein. The sample lists more than 65,000 distinct CDR3 sequences, roughly 12% occurring once. Time point of the sample: sample taken at primary tumor resection. Unsorted whole RNA from tumor, nontumor lung or frozen PBMC underwent sequencing. The sample in question was PBMCs, obtained at surgery. These TCRs come from a male donor with early-stage non-small cell lung cancer.

The chain links TRBV7-9 to TRBJ2-3; 13 bases are a match to TRBD2. CDR1 is SEHNR and CDR2 is FQNEAQ in the germline V gene (reference sequence). V trimming: 4 bases; J trimming: 4 bases; junction bases outside the gene matches: 11. This CDR3 has 18 amino acids. CDR3 sequence (DNA): TGTGCCAGCAGCTCCCCTCCCGGGACTAGCGGGGCCCCAGATACGCAGTATTTT. This translates into CASSSPPGTSGAPDTQYF. Full variable domain (missing parts from reference TRBV7-9 and TRBJ2-3): DTGVSQNPRHKITKRGQNVTFRCDPISEHNRLYWYRQTLGQGPEFLTYFQNEAQLEKSRLLSDRFSAERPKGSFSTLEIQRTEQGDSAMYLCASSSPPGTSGAPDTQYFGPGTRLTVL.

The table lists this clonotype with many counts. The rearrangement uses TRBV29-1 and TRBJ1-1, with D perhaps TRBD1 (5 bases). Germline V gene data show CDR1 as SQVTM and CDR2 as ANQGSEA. Trimming took off 5 bases at V and 3 bases at J, with 13 bases between the two ends. This CDR3 is 13 amino acids long. In nucleotides, the CDR3 is TGCAGCGTTCATCAGGGTTGGGACACTGAAGCTTTCTTT. It translates to CSVHQGWDTEAFF.

This clonotype was detected only a few times. The CDR3: CASSQQLNTEAFF. Written as DNA, the CDR3 is TGTGCCAGCAGTCAACAACTGAACACTGAAGCTTTCTTT. The V call is TRBV11-2, the J call TRBJ1-1; D is undetermined. The CDR3 extends over 13 amino acids. Germline V gives CDR1 SGHAT, CDR2 FQNNGV. The ends were cut back, 6 bases at V and 0 bases at J, with 8 bases in the middle. Full variable domain (remainder filled in from reference TRBV11-2 and TRBJ1-1): EAGVAQSPRYKIIEKRQSVAFWCNPISGHATLYWYQQILGQGPKLLIQFQNNGVVDDSQLPKDRFSAERLKGVDSTLKIQPAKLEDSAVYLCASSQQLNTEAFFGQGTRLTVV.

This clonotype was recorded a few times. The chain employs TRBV5-1 and TRBJ2-7; 10 nucleotides match TRBD1. The CDR3 extends over 14 amino acids. Trimming removed 0 bases from V and 7 bases from J; junction bases left unmatched: 4. Looked up from germline, CDR1 is SGHRS and CDR2 is YFSETQ. CDR3 amino acids: CASSLAGQGVEQYF. CDR3 sequence (DNA): TGCGCCAGCAGCTTGGCTGGACAGGGGGTAGAGCAGTACTTC.

This clonotype occurred a few times. The CDR3 DNA reads as TGCAGCGTTGAAGAATTGCGGACAGGGGAAGAGACCCAGTACTTC. Translation: CSVEELRTGEETQYF. The chain is built from TRBV29-1 and TRBJ2-5; 9 bases map to TRBD1. V gave up 0 bases and J gave up 3 bases; unmatched junction bases: 5. This CDR3 spans 15 amino acids. Per germline, CDR1 SQVTM and CDR2 ANQGSEA.

This chain connects TRBV15 to TRBJ2-1, with 10 positions matching TRBD1. J gave up 8 bases and V 1 base, and 2 bases lay outside the gene matches. Germline assignment: CDR1 LNHNV and CDR2 YYDKDF (reference sequence). The CDR3 runs to 14 residues. The CDR3: CATSRGDRGYEQFF. In DNA, the CDR3 is TGTGCCACCAGCAGAGGGGACAGGGGTTATGAGCAGTTCTTC.

At least ten counts were recorded for this clonotype. The chain combines TRBV5-6 with TRBJ1-1, with 7 nucleotides matching TRBD1. The trim removed 4 bases at V and 0 bases at J, leaving 3 bases unmatched. The CDR3 spans 14 residues. Germline values: CDR1 SGHDT, CDR2 YYEEEE. CDR3: CASSGDRLNTEAFF. Written as DNA, the CDR3 is TGTGCCAGCAGCGGGGACAGACTGAACACTGAAGCTTTCTTT.

By share of the sample, this clonotype is medium-sized (0.01 to 0.1%). The chain couples TRBV20-1 to TRBJ2-2; possible D gene TRBD2, 6 bases. CDR1 DFQATT and CDR2 SNEGSKA come from the germline V gene (reference sequence). This CDR3 has 15 residues. The V and J ends lost 6 bases and 1 base respectively, with 15 bases between them. This chain's CDR3 is CSARWREENTGELFF. CDR3 DNA sequence: TGCAGTGCCCGGTGGAGGGAGGAGAACACCGGGGAGCTGTTTTTT.

Notes on this clonotype: It may be a read error: a sequence one base away is much more abundant. V is TRBV9 and J is TRBJ2-5, with 9 nucleotides matching TRBD1. The CDR3 length is 13 residues. V shed 3 bases, J shed 10 bases, and the junction held 7 bases outside the gene matches. Germline CDR1 SGDLS, CDR2 YYNGEE. CDR3 sequence (DNA): TGTGCCAGCAGCGAGTGGACAGGGGATAACCAGTACTTC. Amino acid sequence: CASSEWTGDNQYF. Filled out from reference TRBV9 and TRBJ2-5, the complete variable domain reads DSGVTQTPKHLITATGQRVTLRCSPRSGDLSVYWYQQSLDQGLQFLIQYYNGEERAKGNILERFSAQQFPDLHSELNLSSLELGDSALYFCASSEWTGDNQYFGPGTRLLVL.

This clonotype was counted ten times or more. DNA for the CDR3: TGTGCCAGCAGCGGCGGGGGGTCCGACGAGCAGTACTTC. Translating it yields CASSGGGSDEQYF. The V gene is TRBV5-6, the J gene TRBJ2-7; 8 nucleotides match TRBD2. The CDR3 extends over 13 amino acids. CDR1 and CDR2 from the germline V gene are SGHDT and YYEEEE. V gave up 4 bases and J gave up 5 bases; unmatched junction bases: 5.

This clonotype was detected a few times. J is TRBJ2-5 and V is TRBV5-1; possible D gene TRBD2, 6 bases. Germline-derived CDR1 and CDR2 are SGHRS and YFSETQ. The CDR3 has 15 residues. The V and J ends lost 4 bases and 1 base respectively, with 14 bases between them. The CDR3 bases are TGCGCCAGCAGCCCGGAGGGGAGTACCCAAGAGACCCAGTACTTC. The encoded protein is CASSPEGSTQETQYF.

This clonotype showed up many times. The chain combines TRBV5-5 with TRBJ1-1; D gene unclear. The germline V gene encodes CDR1 SGHKS and CDR2 YYEKEE (reference sequence). The V gene lost 5 bases and the J gene lost 6 bases, with 11 bases spanning the gap. There are 12 residues in the CDR3. CDR3 bases: TGTGCCAGCAGTGACGTCTGGGCTGAAGCTTTCTTT. Residues: CASSDVWAEAFF.

This clonotype was observed many times. The chain is built from TRBV7-9 and TRBJ1-2, with 7 bases aligning to TRBD1. Germline CDR1 reads SEHNR; CDR2 reads FQNEAQ (reference sequence). V shed 5 bases and J 3 bases; nucleotides not matched to a gene: 6. This CDR3 has 14 amino acids. CDR3 bases: TGTGCCAGCAGCCCAGGGGGGGTGCACTATGGCTACACCTTC. Its translation: CASSPGGVHYGYTF.

This rearrangement joins TRBV21-1 to TRBJ2-7; the table gives TRBD1 as D, unverified against the DNA. TRBV21-1 is an annotated pseudogene. The CDR3 is 12 amino acids. The CDR3 region has the DNA TGTGCCAGCCTCAAGGGGGGGTCCGAGCAGTACTTC. Translation gives CASLKGGSEQYF.

The chain is built from TRBV7-2 and TRBJ1-1; D may be TRBD1 (5 bases). The CDR3 is 13 amino acids. CDR1 is SGHTA, CDR2 FQGNSA, per germline. V was trimmed by 6 bases and J by 6 bases, leaving 14 bases between them. The DNA of the CDR3 is TGTGCCAGCAGTCCACTCGGGGACCCTGAAGCTTTCTTT. Translated, it gives CASSPLGDPEAFF.

This chain connects TRBV4-2 to TRBJ2-7, with D unclear. Germline loops: CDR1 LGHNA, CDR2 YNFKEQ. This CDR3 has 14 amino acids. The V end was cut by 0 bases, the J end by 0 bases, with 6 bases between. CDR3 in DNA: TGTGCCAGCAGCCAAGATAACTTCTCCTACGAGCAGTACTTC. Amino acids: CASSQDNFSYEQYF.

In its sample, this clonotype was seen many times. The rearrangement uses TRBV10-1 and TRBJ2-3; 9 bases fit TRBD2. This CDR3 comprises 14 residues. V shed 3 bases, J shed 7 bases, and the junction held 5 bases outside the gene matches. Looked up from germline, CDR1 is WNHNN and CDR2 is SYGVQD (reference sequence). The CDR3, as DNA: TGCGCCAGCAGTGATGCGGGGGGGCTTCATACGCAGTATTTT. Amino acids: CASSDAGGLHTQYF.

The sample holds many counts of this clonotype. V is TRBV5-4 and J is TRBJ2-7, with D uncertain. Germline CDR1 and CDR2: SGHNT and YYREEE (reference sequence). The CDR3 is 14 amino acids. Trimming removed 0 bases at V and 2 bases at J, with 9 bases between. The CDR3 nucleotides are TGTGCCAGCAGCTTGGAAGTCCGACCCTACGAGCAGTACTTC. Protein sequence: CASSLEVRPYEQYF.

CDR3 sequence: CASSLGHSEATQYF. The CDR3 DNA reads TGTGCCAGCAGTTTGGGGCACAGTGAGGCTACGCAGTATTTT. V and J are TRBV12-3 or TRBV12-4 and TRBJ2-3, with D possibly being TRBD1 (5 bases). This CDR3 has 14 residues. The V and J ends lost 3 bases and 8 bases respectively, with 15 bases between them.

The V gene is TRBV20-1, the J gene TRBJ2-5; 12 bases fit TRBD2. Germline loops: CDR1 DFQATT, CDR2 SNEGSKA (reference sequence). The length of the CDR3 is 15 residues. The J segment lost 2 bases and the V segment lost 5 bases, leaving 6 bases of the junction unmatched. The CDR3 spells CSAHGLAGTQETQYF. In DNA form, the CDR3 reads TGCAGTGCTCACGGACTAGCGGGAACACAAGAGACCCAGTACTTC.

This clonotype showed up just a few times. This chain uses TRBV11-2 with TRBJ2-1; TRBD1 is a possible D gene (6 bases). Germline assignment: CDR1 SGHAT and CDR2 FQNNGV. The CDR3 extends over 15 amino acids. The germline V and J ends were trimmed by 5 bases and 2 bases, with 13 bases remaining between them. The CDR3 bases are TGTGCCAGCAGCGAACAGGGTAACACCTACAATGAGCAGTTCTTC. As protein: CASSEQGNTYNEQFF.

The V and J genes are TRBV30 and TRBJ2-7; 8 positions agree with TRBD1. CDR3 length equals 14 residues. Germline-derived CDR1 and CDR2 are GTSNPN and SVGIG (reference sequence). The V and J ends lost 2 bases and 2 bases, in that order; junction bases with no gene match: 5. This chain's CDR3 is CAWSSGTGPYEQYF. Here the CDR3 DNA reads TGTGCCTGGAGTTCCGGGACAGGACCCTACGAGCAGTACTTC.